This TCR beta chain is drawn from a study of blood T cell repertoires in COVID-19. Study overall: PBMCs, B-cell-depleted T cells, or T cells were the source of the cDNA or gDNA that made up the material.

Original processing notes: Estimation of nucleated cell counts relied on the amplification of reference gene primers. Assay: immunoSEQ multiplex PCR; the TCRdb copy retains only in-frame clones and omits some. The V and J calls and clone size come from that table; D and trimming were worked out from the DNA. The table has hundreds of thousands of clones, more than 85% seen once; the top ten hold around 0.72%. V lost 3 bases, J lost 10 bases, and 16 bases lay in between. The CDR3 runs 14 residues. CDR1 and CDR2 from the germline V gene are SGDLS and YYNGEE. The material sequenced was peripheral blood. The genes are TRBV9 and TRBJ2-2, with D maybe TRBD2 (5 bases). The TCR was taken from a man between 35 and 55 years old with acute or convalescent COVID-19. As DNA, the CDR3 is TGTGCCAGCAGCGCCCATCCTCCTAGCCCGGAGCTGTTTTTT. Its translation is CASSAHPPSPELFF.